This is a list of T cell receptor beta chains from one sample in a study of T cell changes during pregnancy in multiple sclerosis. This table comes from immunoSEQ multiplex PCR, and its TCRdb copy is limited to in-frame clones, with some not included. The sample yields under 120,000 clones, approximately 93% seen once. The sequences come from peripheral blood, collected after pregnancy. The origin of the receptors is a female donor with multiple sclerosis, enrolled in a pregnancy study. CDR3s include the opening cysteine and the closing phenylalanine or tryptophan. Fields, in order: V gene, D gene, J gene, CDR3 protein. D genes are given only for firm matches.

V: TRBV29-1
D: .
J: TRBJ1-2
CDR3: CSVDPGGEFVGYGYTF

V: TRBV7-6
D: TRBD2
J: TRBJ2-1
CDR3: CASSLVGSGETDNEQFF

V: TRBV15
D: .
J: TRBJ1-2
CDR3: CATSRDPGRNYGYTF

V: TRBV19
D: .
J: TRBJ1-3
CDR3: CASNSGSSGNTIYF

V: TRBV6-5
D: .
J: TRBJ1-4
CDR3: CASRRVLGANEKLFF

V: TRBV5-5
D: TRBD1
J: TRBJ2-3
CDR3: CASSLASAGTGADTQYF

V: TRBV7-3
D: .
J: TRBJ2-1
CDR3: CASSSSRCEQFF

V: TRBV5-4
D: .
J: TRBJ1-6
CDR3: CASSSRDTNSPLHF

V: TRBV11-2
D: TRBD1
J: TRBJ2-1
CDR3: CASNPLGTGVGNEQFF

V: TRBV7-3
D: .
J: TRBJ2-3
CDR3: CASSPYAGTQYF

V: TRBV9
D: .
J: TRBJ1-2
CDR3: CASSARGGYTF

V: TRBV10-3
D: .
J: TRBJ2-7
CDR3: CATGPVGSSYEQYF

V: TRBV7-2
D: TRBD2
J: TRBJ2-7
CDR3: CASSRGVFEQYF

V: TRBV7-2
D: TRBD1
J: TRBJ1-1
CDR3: CASSFGATGGTEAFF